What follows are 22 T cell receptor beta chains derived from one specimen sequenced in a study of shared clonotypes between healthy human individuals (dated by TCRdb to about 2020). Libraries were built with the immunoSEQ multiplex PCR assay. TCRdb holds this immuneACCESS table with in-frame rearrangements only. Some clones are missing; in checked studies, unresolved V genes explain under half, and the rest has no known cause. The sample profile shows around 700,000 clones; around 73% of them were found once. The top ten constitute 1.5% to 2% of the sample. The sample consisted of memory CD4+ T cells sorted from blood. Interpreted using the paper, the cell subset or site label stands for: CD45RA-negative fraction. These TCRs come from a woman in her 30s in good health.

This clone was seen a single time. In the same sample, other DNA sequences code for this CDR3. This chain links TRBV6-1 with TRBJ1-5; no clear D gene. The CDR3 loop spans 12 amino acids. V shed 6 bases and J shed 4 bases, with 7 bases lying between them. Germline CDR1 reads MNHNS; CDR2 reads SASEGT. The CDR3 sequence is CASSRSNQPQHF. CDR3 DNA sequence: TGTGCCAGCAGCAGGTCTAATCAGCCCCAGCATTTT.

This clone was counted a single time. The V and J genes are TRBV28 and TRBJ2-1; D tentatively fits TRBD1 or TRBD2 (5 bases each). The germline V gene has CDR1 MDHEN and CDR2 SYDVKM. The length of the CDR3 is 16 residues. V was trimmed by 6 bases and J by 0 bases, leaving 15 bases between them. The CDR3 DNA is TGTGCCAGCAGAGGAACCGGGGCGAGCTCCTACAATGAGCAGTTCTTC. It yields the protein CASRGTGASSYNEQFF.

On this clone itself: The sample contains more than one DNA sequence encoding this CDR3. V usage is TRBV5-1 and J usage is TRBJ2-1, with 11 positions matching TRBD2. Germline values: CDR1 SGHRS, CDR2 YFSETQ. The ends lost 2 bases at V and 4 bases at J; junction bases unmatched: 2. The CDR3 has 15 amino acids. In DNA form, the CDR3 reads TGCGCCAGCAGCTTTACTAGCGGGGGATACAATGAGCAGTTCTTC. Amino acid sequence: CASSFTSGGYNEQFF.

This rearrangement joins TRBV4-2 to TRBJ2-5; unclear D gene. The V end was cut by 7 bases, the J end by 6 bases, with 15 bases between. The length of the CDR3 is 13 residues. Germline V gene lookup returns CDR1 LGHNA and CDR2 YNFKEQ. CDR3 sequence (DNA): TGTGCCAGCAAACGTCCTGACCAGAAGACCCAGTACTTC. This gives the protein CASKRPDQKTQYF.

The chain couples TRBV6-4 to TRBJ1-5; D gene unclear. Germline CDR1 is MRHNA and CDR2 is SNTAGT. V dropped 4 bases and J dropped 5 bases, with 9 bases sitting between them. This CDR3 has 13 amino acids. CDR3 sequence reads: CASSVEADQPQHF. The CDR3 nucleotides are TGTGCCAGCAGTGTAGAGGCTGATCAGCCCCAGCATTTT.

The chain employs TRBV29-1 and TRBJ2-2; D is tentatively TRBD1 or TRBD2 (5 bases each). Trimming pared 5 bases from V and 0 bases from J, leaving 10 bases between. The CDR3 is 14 residues long. Germline V gene lookup returns CDR1 SQVTM and CDR2 ANQGSEA. This CDR3 reads CSVSGTTNTGELFF. CDR3 sequence (DNA): TGCAGCGTTTCCGGGACGACGAACACCGGGGAGCTGTTTTTT.

The rearrangement uses TRBV5-1 and TRBJ1-2, with D perhaps matching TRBD1 (5 bases). This CDR3 contains 14 residues. The V end was cut by 4 bases, the J end by 7 bases, with 17 bases between. The V gene's germline CDR1 is SGHRS and CDR2 YFSETQ. CDR3: CASSPGTTTSGYTF. CDR3 DNA: TGCGCCAGCAGCCCGGGGACCACGACATCTGGCTACACCTTC.

The rearrangement joins TRBV30 to TRBJ2-7, with D perhaps matching TRBD2 (6 bases). Between the trimmed V and J ends, which lost 0 bases and 10 bases, there was a span of 13 bases. The CDR3 has 12 residues. Germline CDR1 GTSNPN, CDR2 SVGIG (reference sequence). The CDR3 sequence is CAWSVGRQAQYF. In DNA form, the CDR3 reads TGTGCCTGGAGTGTAGGGAGGCAGGCCCAGTACTTC.

This rearrangement joins TRBV6-4 to TRBJ2-3; possibly TRBD1 or TRBD2 for D (5 bases each). CDR1 and CDR2 from the germline V gene are MRHNA and SNTAGT. Trimming left V 6 bases short and J 6 bases short, with 13 bases between. The CDR3 has 13 amino acids. This chain's CDR3 is CASSAGAGDTQYF. CDR3 DNA sequence: TGTGCCAGCAGCGCCGGGGCCGGCGATACGCAGTATTTT.

V and J are TRBV6-1 and TRBJ2-1; D is ambiguous. Between the trimmed V and J ends, which lost 1 base and 4 bases, there was a span of 11 bases. Germline values: CDR1 MNHNS, CDR2 SASEGT. The CDR3 runs to 15 residues. The CDR3 DNA reads TGTGCCAGCAGTGAAGGACCCCAAGCGTACAATGAGCAGTTCTTC. Protein sequence: CASSEGPQAYNEQFF.

The CDR3 protein is CSGTYNYGYTF. The CDR3 nucleotides read TGCAGCGGAACATATAACTATGGCTACACCTTC. This chain joins TRBV20-1 and TRBJ1-2; D remains unclear. There are 11 residues in the CDR3. The germline V gene has CDR1 DFQATT and CDR2 SNEGSKA (reference sequence).

J is TRBJ2-1 and V is TRBV27; 7 nucleotides match TRBD1. Looked up from germline, CDR1 is MNHEY and CDR2 is SMNVEV (reference sequence). The junction had 5 bases not matched to a gene; V was cut back by 2 bases and J by 4 bases. There are 15 residues in the CDR3. DNA of the CDR3: TGTGCCAGCAGTTTAAGAGGGACAGTATACAATGAGCAGTTCTTC. Protein product: CASSLRGTVYNEQFF.

With respect to this clone: Other nucleotide sequences in the sample specify the same CDR3. The chain has TRBV29-1 and TRBJ1-4; tentative D call: TRBD1 (6 bases). Trimming removed 6 bases from V and 8 bases from J, with 13 bases in between. CDR3 length: 12 residues. Germline CDR1 is SQVTM and CDR2 is ANQGSEA. CDR3 region: CSVRGGDEKLFF. As DNA, the CDR3 is TGCAGCGTCAGGGGAGGGGACGAAAAACTGTTTTTT.

The genes are TRBV10-2 and TRBJ2-3; maybe TRBD1 (5 bases). The CDR3 loop spans 13 amino acids. Germline loops: CDR1 WSHSY, CDR2 SAAADI. V lost 6 bases to trimming and J lost 3 bases, with 10 bases between them. CDR3: CASRGETTDTQYF. CDR3 coding DNA: TGCGCCAGCAGAGGGGAAACGACAGATACGCAGTATTTT.

The table lists this clone with a few counts. The chain has TRBV7-6 and TRBJ2-7, with D perhaps assigned TRBD1 or TRBD2 (6 bases each). This CDR3 is 14 amino acids long. The V end lost 4 bases, the J end lost 6 bases, and 16 bases lay between the germline ends. Germline V gives CDR1 SGHVS, CDR2 FNYEAQ. CDR3 DNA sequence: TGTGCCAGCAGCTCAGGAGGGGGAATCGGCGAGCAGTACTTC. Protein: CASSSGGGIGEQYF.

About this clone: A read error may account for a junction end that differs from germline. This sequence joins TRBV5-6 and TRBJ2-5, with D maybe TRBD1 (7 bases). The CDR3 has 15 amino acids. CDR1 SGHDT and CDR2 YYEEEE come from the germline V gene. The CDR3 loop is CASSSRGTVKETQYF. The CDR3 nucleotides are TGTGCCAGCAGCTCCCGCGGGACAGTAAAAGAAACCCAGTACTTC.

This clone has more than one count but fewer than ten. Other DNA sequences in the same sample also yield this CDR3. The chain carries TRBV5-1 and TRBJ2-1; TRBD2 matches at 9 bases. Germline V gene data show CDR1 as SGHRS and CDR2 as YFSETQ. The CDR3 sequence is 15 residues long. The J segment lost 4 bases and the V segment lost 2 bases, leaving 4 bases of the junction unmatched. The CDR3 DNA reads as TGCGCCAGCAGCTTCTCGACTAGCGGATACAATGAGCAGTTCTTC. Translating gives CASSFSTSGYNEQFF.

The genes are TRBV5-1 and TRBJ2-3; 7 bases line up with TRBD1. This CDR3 spans 16 amino acids. CDR1 is SGHRS and CDR2 is YFSETQ in the germline V gene. V lost 2 bases and J lost 3; bases outside the gene matches: 9. The CDR3 here is CASSFSQGPGTDTQYF. CDR3 DNA sequence: TGCGCCAGCAGCTTCTCACAGGGGCCGGGGACAGATACGCAGTATTTT.

CDR3 sequence: CASSRLAANTGELFF. For the CDR3, the DNA is TGTGCCAGTAGTAGACTAGCGGCTAACACCGGGGAGCTGTTTTTT. This rearrangement joins TRBV19 to TRBJ2-2; 9 nucleotides agree with TRBD2. With 4 bases clipped from V and 2 bases from J, the junction kept 2 bases outside the gene matches. In germline, CDR1 is LNHDA, CDR2 SQIVND (reference sequence). This CDR3 is 15 amino acids long.

The chain is built from TRBV11-3 and TRBJ2-1, with a tentative D call TRBD2 (5 bases). The germline V gene has CDR1 SGHNT and CDR2 YENEEA. CDR3 length: 14 residues. Trimming took off 2 bases at V and 5 bases at J, with 10 bases between the two ends. DNA for the CDR3: TGTGCCAGCAGCTTATCTGCGGGCGACAATGAGCAGTTCTTC. This encodes CASSLSAGDNEQFF.

The chain has TRBV7-9 and TRBJ2-1; TRBD2 agrees at 9 bases. Germline V gene data show CDR1 as SEHNR and CDR2 as FQNEAQ (reference sequence). CDR3 length: 15 amino acids. V lost 1 base and J lost 13; bases outside the gene matches: 11. CDR3 sequence: CASSLDGGLAVKQFF. The CDR3 region has the DNA TGTGCCAGCAGCTTAGACGGGGGACTAGCCGTTAAACAGTTCTTC.

There are a few counts of this clone. The chain carries TRBV11-2 and TRBJ1-2; no clear D gene. This CDR3 comprises 14 residues. The V end was cut by 0 bases, the J end by 4 bases, with 9 bases between. Germline-derived CDR1 and CDR2 are SGHAT and FQNNGV. The CDR3 DNA reads TGTGCCAGCAGCTTAGACAGGACGGCCTATGGCTACACCTTC. Translation gives CASSLDRTAYGYTF.